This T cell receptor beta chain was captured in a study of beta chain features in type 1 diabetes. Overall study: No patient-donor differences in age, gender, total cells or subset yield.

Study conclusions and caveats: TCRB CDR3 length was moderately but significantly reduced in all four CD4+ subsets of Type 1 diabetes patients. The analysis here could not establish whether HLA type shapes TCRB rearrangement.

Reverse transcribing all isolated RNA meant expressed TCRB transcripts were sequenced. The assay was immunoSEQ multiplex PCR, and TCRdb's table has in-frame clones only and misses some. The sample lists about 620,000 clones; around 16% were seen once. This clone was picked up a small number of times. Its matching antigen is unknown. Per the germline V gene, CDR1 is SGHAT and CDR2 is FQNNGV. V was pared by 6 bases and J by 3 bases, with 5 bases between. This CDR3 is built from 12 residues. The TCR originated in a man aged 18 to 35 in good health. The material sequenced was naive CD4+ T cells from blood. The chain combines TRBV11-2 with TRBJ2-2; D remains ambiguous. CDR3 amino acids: CASRGYTGELFF. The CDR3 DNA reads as TGTGCCAGCAGAGGGTACACCGGGGAGCTGTTTTTT. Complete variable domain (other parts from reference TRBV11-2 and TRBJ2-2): EAGVAQSPRYKIIEKRQSVAFWCNPISGHATLYWYQQILGQGPKLLIQFQNNGVVDDSQLPKDRFSAERLKGVDSTLKIQPAKLEDSAVYLCASRGYTGELFFGEGSRLTVL.